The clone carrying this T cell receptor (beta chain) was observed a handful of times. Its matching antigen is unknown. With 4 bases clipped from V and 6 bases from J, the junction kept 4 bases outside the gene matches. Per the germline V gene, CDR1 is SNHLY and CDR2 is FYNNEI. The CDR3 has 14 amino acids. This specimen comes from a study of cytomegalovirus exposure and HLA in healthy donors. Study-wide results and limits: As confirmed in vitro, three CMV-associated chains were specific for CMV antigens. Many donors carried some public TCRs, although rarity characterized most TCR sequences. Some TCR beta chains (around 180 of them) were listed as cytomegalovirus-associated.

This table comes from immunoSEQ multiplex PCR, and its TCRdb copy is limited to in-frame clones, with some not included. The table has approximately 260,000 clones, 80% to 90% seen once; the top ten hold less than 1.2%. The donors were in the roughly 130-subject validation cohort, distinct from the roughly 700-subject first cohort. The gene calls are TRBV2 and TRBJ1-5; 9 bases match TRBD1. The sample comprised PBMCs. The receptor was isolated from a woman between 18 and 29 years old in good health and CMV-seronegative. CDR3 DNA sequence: TGTGCCAGCAGTGCCGGGACAGGGAGTCAGCCCCAGCATTTT. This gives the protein CASSAGTGSQPQHF.